This record concerns one T cell receptor (beta chain) sequence. The data belong to a study of technical replicates of blood from several donors. The protocol was immunoSEQ multiplex PCR, while the TCRdb copy is restricted to in-frame clones and leaves out a portion. The table shows under 95,000 clones, with around 94% occurring only once. The CDR3 spans 16 residues. The junction had 5 bases not matched to a gene; V was cut back by 0 bases and J by 3 bases. Looked up from germline, CDR1 is MGHRA and CDR2 is YSYEKL. Specimen: T cells isolated from PBMCs. This receptor was taken from a human donor in good health. The chain links TRBV4-1 to TRBJ2-5; 9 nucleotides agree with TRBD2. The CDR3 protein is CASSQERREGEETQYF. The CDR3 nucleotides are TGCGCCAGCAGCCAAGAACGGCGGGAGGGAGAAGAGACCCAGTACTTC.